What follows is one TCR beta chain and its context. The antigen is unknown. Unmatched junction bases numbered 22, after V lost 4 bases and J lost 5 bases. This CDR3 is 19 amino acids long. The germline gives CDR1 MNHNS, CDR2 SASEGT. The record originates from a study of cytomegalovirus exposure and HLA in healthy donors. Study-wide points: It was reportedly the case that the classifier diagnosed cytomegalovirus status with high specificity and sensitivity. V- and J-gene trimming of TCR beta was linked (in a later analysis) to a missense DCLRE1C variant. Most sequenced TCRs were rare (though some public TCRs occurred in many donors).

PCR primers comprised 60 Vbeta and 13 Jbeta primers. Here immunoSEQ multiplex PCR was the method, and the copy in TCRdb shows in-frame clones only, minus some. This sample has some 160,000 clones, with around three quarters found just once. V usage is TRBV6-1 and J usage is TRBJ1-1, with 7 bases identical to TRBD1. This TCR came from a woman in her 30s in good health and CMV-seronegative. Material: PBMCs. Here the CDR3 reads CASSVILGLFGQEGTEAFF. The DNA of the CDR3 is TGTGCCAGCAGTGTTATCCTTGGCCTGTTCGGACAGGAAGGAACTGAAGCTTTCTTT.